This is a list of T cell receptor beta chains from one sample in a study of tumor-infiltrating lymphocytes in primary liver carcinoma. MiXCR was run by TCRdb on the multiplex PCR reads, yielding one entry per CDR3 protein. The repertoire has 150,000 to 200,000 distinct CDR3 sequences, about 60% of them found once; the top ten carry approximately 68%. The sequenced sample consisted of peripheral blood. All receptors come from a man between 40 and 49 years old with primary liver carcinoma and hepatitis B virus infection. The CDR3 runs from the conserved cysteine through the conserved F or W. Each record gives: CDR3 protein, CDR3 DNA, D gene, clone size, J gene, V gene. A D gene is named only where the DNA matches it firmly. The size entry is marked missing in some rows and otherwise reads once, few, many or a size class.

CDR3: CASSLDTGNTIYF; DNA: TGTGCCAGCAGTTTAGATACTGGAAACACCATATATTTT; D: -; size: -; J: TRBJ1-3; V: TRBV11-2
CDR3: CGSSPGTGEQDDTQYF; DNA: TGTGGCAGCAGCCCGGGGACAGGGGAACAGGACGATACGCAGTATTTT; D: TRBD1; size: -; J: TRBJ2-3; V: TRBV11-3
CDR3: CASSEGPMNTEAFF; DNA: TGTGCCAGCAGTGAAGGCCCCATGAACACTGAAGCTTTCTTT; D: -; size: -; J: TRBJ1-1; V: TRBV6-1
CDR3: CASNLTVPYNEQFF; DNA: TGTGCCAGCAACCTAACAGTCCCCTACAATGAGCAGTTCTTC; D: -; size: -; J: TRBJ2-1; V: TRBV12-3/TRBV12-4
CDR3: CASSTTSGNEQFF; DNA: TGTGCCAGCAGTACAACTAGCGGCAATGAGCAGTTCTTC; D: TRBD2; size: few; J: TRBJ2-1; V: TRBV12-3/TRBV12-4
CDR3: CASSPFGNGGDYEQYF; DNA: TGTGCCAGCAGTCCCTTCGGCAATGGGGGGGACTACGAGCAGTACTTC; D: TRBD2; size: few; J: TRBJ2-7; V: TRBV6-5
CDR3: CAWSVPPSGSEETQYF; DNA: TGTGCCTGGAGTGTTCCCCCTAGCGGGAGCGAAGAGACCCAGTACTTC; D: TRBD2; size: few; J: TRBJ2-5; V: TRBV30
CDR3: CASSNTAPPYEQYF; DNA: TGTGCCAGCAGTAACACAGCCCCTCCCTACGAGCAGTACTTC; D: -; size: -; J: TRBJ2-7; V: TRBV12-3/TRBV12-4
CDR3: CASSLGGAGANEQFF; DNA: TGTGCCAGCAGCTTGGGGGGAGCTGGCGCCAATGAGCAGTTCTTC; D: -; size: many; J: TRBJ2-1; V: TRBV11-2
CDR3: CSGGQVGHEQYF; DNA: TGCAGCGGGGGACAGGTAGGTCACGAGCAGTACTTC; D: TRBD1; size: few; J: TRBJ2-7; V: TRBV29-1
CDR3: CASSQERGSIYGYTF; DNA: TGCGCCAGCAGCCAAGAAAGAGGGAGTATCTATGGCTACACCTTC; D: -; size: few; J: TRBJ1-2; V: TRBV4-1
CDR3: CSVESGGIDTQYF; DNA: TGCAGCGTTGAAAGCGGAGGCATAGATACGCAGTATTTT; D: -; size: -; J: TRBJ2-3; V: TRBV29-1
CDR3: CSVEDEGRAGLEQYF; DNA: TGCAGCGTTGAAGATGAGGGAAGGGCTGGCCTAGAGCAGTACTTC; D: -; size: few; J: TRBJ2-7; V: TRBV29-1
CDR3: CASSYNAPGPYEQYF; DNA: TGTGCCAGCAGTTACAACGCTCCTGGTCCCTACGAGCAGTACTTC; D: -; size: -; J: TRBJ2-7; V: TRBV6-5
CDR3: CASSLVLNEKLFF; DNA: TGTGCCAGCAGCTTAGTCCTTAATGAAAAACTGTTTTTT; D: -; size: many; J: TRBJ1-4; V: TRBV11-2
CDR3: CASSGGLTEAFF; DNA: TGTGCCAGCTCGGGGGGGCTCACTGAAGCTTTCTTT; D: -; size: -; J: TRBJ1-1; V: TRBV7-9
CDR3: CASMGEGAEAFF; DNA: TGTGCCAGTATGGGGGAGGGCGCTGAAGCTTTCTTT; D: -; size: -; J: TRBJ1-1; V: TRBV6-1
CDR3: CSVRTSGYEQYF; DNA: TGCAGCGTTAGGACTAGCGGCTACGAGCAGTACTTC; D: TRBD2; size: many; J: TRBJ2-7; V: TRBV29-1
CDR3: CVSSRTDYNEQFF; DNA: TGTGTCAGTAGCCGTACAGATTACAATGAGCAGTTCTTC; D: -; size: -; J: TRBJ2-1; V: TRBV11-3
CDR3: CASSPDRSYFGANVLTF; DNA: TGTGCCAGCAGCCCCGACAGGTCCTACTTTGGGGCCAACGTCCTGACTTTT; D: -; size: -; J: TRBJ2-6; V: TRBV12-3/TRBV12-4
CDR3: CASSVGSPPETQYF; DNA: TGTGCCAGCAGCGTCGGGAGTCCCCCTGAGACCCAGTACTTC; D: -; size: many; J: TRBJ2-5; V: TRBV11-2
CDR3: CATTPAPGPSTDTQYF; DNA: TGTGCCACCACGCCGGCCCCTGGGCCTAGCACAGATACGCAGTATTTT; D: -; size: few; J: TRBJ2-3; V: TRBV10-3
CDR3: CASSWAGGQFF; DNA: TGTGCCAGCAGTTGGGCCGGTGGGCAGTTCTTC; D: -; size: -; J: TRBJ2-1; V: TRBV6-6